This entry lists 31 T cell receptor beta chains sequenced from one sample in a study of blood T cell repertoires in COVID-19. Using immunoSEQ multiplex PCR, the repertoire was profiled, and TCRdb retains in-frame clones only, with some absent. Of 150,000 to 200,000 clones listed, about four fifths are singletons. Sequences were obtained from peripheral blood. All receptors derive from an elderly woman with COVID-19, enrolled during active disease.

This clone was detected once. The chain uses TRBV27 and TRBJ1-2; 10 nucleotides agree with TRBD1. V shed 6 bases and J 8 bases; nucleotides not matched to a gene: 0. CDR1 and CDR2 (germline): MNHEY, SMNVEV (reference sequence). This CDR3 has 11 amino acids. CDR3 protein: CASRTGGGYTF. CDR3 DNA sequence: TGTGCCAGCAGGACAGGGGGCGGCTACACCTTC.

The rearrangement uses TRBV18 and TRBJ2-5; 8 positions match TRBD1. The CDR3 covers 14 residues. The V gene end was trimmed by 3 bases and the J gene end by 3 bases; junction bases not matched to a gene: 3. Germline CDR1 and CDR2: KGHSH and LQKENI. DNA of the CDR3: TGTGCCAGCTCACCCCAGACAGGGGAAGAGACCCAGTACTTC. Protein: CASSPQTGEETQYF.

This chain links TRBV12-3 or TRBV12-4 with TRBJ2-3; no clear D. Trimming removed 3 bases from V and 2 bases from J, with 6 bases in between. The CDR3 is 13 residues long. The CDR3 nucleotides read TGTGCCAGCAGTTTTTCGTCCACAGATACGCAGTATTTT. It yields the protein CASSFSSTDTQYF.

This chain uses TRBV7-2 with TRBJ1-2, with D hard to call. Germline V gene data show CDR1 as SGHTA and CDR2 as FQGNSA. This CDR3 contains 12 residues. V was clipped by 0 bases and J by 7 bases, with 6 bases between them. The CDR3 here is CASSLAELGYTF. The CDR3 DNA is TGTGCCAGCAGCTTAGCGGAGCTTGGCTACACCTTC. The full variable domain, rest sourced from reference TRBV7-2 and TRBJ1-2, is GAGVSQSPSNKVTEKGKDVELRCDPISGHTALYWYRQSLGQGLEFLIYFQGNSAPDKSGLPSDRFSAERTGGSVSTLTIQRTQQEDSAVYLCASSLAELGYTFGSGTRLTVV.

This clone was counted between two and nine times. The chain uses TRBV6-2 or TRBV6-3 and TRBJ2-7, with D perhaps matching TRBD2 (5 bases). Germline lookup yields CDR1 MNHEY and CDR2 SVGEGT. Trimming pared 5 bases from V and 6 bases from J, leaving 17 bases between. This CDR3 has 14 residues. CDR3 region: CASSPIRGLSEQYF. Written as DNA, the CDR3 is TGTGCCAGCAGTCCCATAAGAGGGCTCTCCGAGCAGTACTTC.

The chain links TRBV28 to TRBJ1-1; 9 bases map to TRBD1. The CDR3 covers 14 residues. Germline CDR1 and CDR2: MDHEN and SYDVKM. The J segment lost 6 bases and the V segment lost 4 bases, leaving 6 bases of the junction unmatched. CDR3 sequence (DNA): TGTGCCAGCAGTTCGACGGGACAGGGCCCTGAAGCTTTCTTT. As protein: CASSSTGQGPEAFF.

The chain links TRBV9 to TRBJ2-1, with D hard to call. This CDR3 is built from 13 residues. The ends were cut back, 0 bases at V and 8 bases at J, with 9 bases in the middle. CDR1 and CDR2 (germline): SGDLS, YYNGEE. The CDR3 loop is CASSVGSKDEQFF. The DNA for the CDR3 is TGTGCCAGCAGCGTAGGGAGTAAGGATGAGCAGTTCTTC. The full variable domain, in which reference TRBV9 and TRBJ2-1 provide the parts outside the CDR3, is DSGVTQTPKHLITATGQRVTLRCSPRSGDLSVYWYQQSLDQGLQFLIQYYNGEERAKGNILERFSAQQFPDLHSELNLSSLELGDSALYFCASSVGSKDEQFFGPGTRLTVL.

The rearrangement joins TRBV30 to TRBJ1-4; D is possibly TRBD1 (5 bases). The ends were cut back, 4 bases at V and 4 bases at J, with 10 bases in the middle. The CDR3 spans 13 residues. Looked up from germline, CDR1 is GTSNPN and CDR2 is SVGIG (reference sequence). The CDR3 protein is CAWIAGNNEKLFF. The CDR3 DNA follows: TGTGCCTGGATCGCAGGGAATAATGAAAAACTGTTTTTT.

The V gene is TRBV10-3, the J gene TRBJ2-3; TRBD2 agrees at 11 bases. Looked up from germline, CDR1 is ENHRY and CDR2 is SYGVKD. Trimming cost V 5 bases and J 5 bases; bases outside gene matches: 6. The CDR3 totals 15 residues. CDR3 nucleotide sequence: TGTGCCATCAGTAGGACTAGCGGGTCGGAAGATACGCAGTATTTT. This translates into CAISRTSGSEDTQYF.

The chain couples TRBV19 to TRBJ1-6, with D possibly being TRBD1 (5 bases). Trimming stripped 5 bases from V and 4 bases from J, with 18 bases between. Germline V gene lookup returns CDR1 LNHDA and CDR2 SQIVND (reference sequence). The CDR3 has 17 amino acids. This CDR3 is CASSVGGARKYNSPLHF. For the CDR3, the DNA is TGTGCCAGTAGTGTTGGTGGGGCTCGGAAATATAATTCACCCCTCCACTTT.

The rearrangement uses TRBV7-9 and TRBJ2-3; 7 nucleotides agree with TRBD2. The CDR3 runs 15 residues. Trimming cost V 6 bases and J 0 bases; bases outside gene matches: 6. Germline values: CDR1 SEHNR, CDR2 FQNEAQ (reference sequence). The CDR3 bases are TGTGCCAGCAGTTTGCCGGGACTAAGCACAGATACGCAGTATTTT. Its protein is CASSLPGLSTDTQYF. Complete variable domain (other parts from reference TRBV7-9 and TRBJ2-3): DTGVSQNPRHKITKRGQNVTFRCDPISEHNRLYWYRQTLGQGPEFLTYFQNEAQLEKSRLLSDRFSAERPKGSFSTLEIQRTEQGDSAMYLCASSLPGLSTDTQYFGPGTRLTVL.

The gene calls are TRBV5-4 and TRBJ2-7; TRBD1 aligns across 8 bases. Germline values: CDR1 SGHNT, CDR2 YYREEE (reference sequence). Trimming removed 2 bases from V and 2 bases from J; junction bases left unmatched: 3. The CDR3 is 14 amino acids. CDR3 sequence: CASSLRTGTYEQYF. The CDR3 region has the DNA TGTGCCAGCAGCTTACGGACAGGGACCTACGAGCAGTACTTC.

The chain is built from TRBV9 and TRBJ2-3, with 7 nucleotides matching TRBD1. Germline CDR1 is SGDLS and CDR2 is YYNGEE. The CDR3 is 17 amino acids. The V and J ends lost 2 bases and 4 bases, in that order; junction bases with no gene match: 13. The DNA of the CDR3 is TGTGCCAGCAGCGTTCTAACCCGGGACAGCGTCCCAGATACGCAGTATTTT. It specifies CASSVLTRDSVPDTQYF.

The rearrangement joins TRBV13 to TRBJ2-5; 11 bases are a match to TRBD2. Trimming at V came to 3 bases and at J to 1 base, leaving 13 bases not matched to a gene. The germline CDR1 and CDR2 sequences are PRHDT and FYEKMQ (reference sequence). The CDR3 totals 19 residues. CDR3 loop: CASSLLYRRGLAVQETQYF. The CDR3 DNA sequence: TGTGCCAGCAGCTTGTTGTATCGGCGGGGACTAGCGGTCCAAGAGACCCAGTACTTC.

This clone was seen just once. The chain couples TRBV19 to TRBJ1-5; D may be TRBD1 (6 bases). Germline CDR1 LNHDA, CDR2 SQIVND (reference sequence). The CDR3 sequence is 14 residues long. Trimming pared 8 bases from V and 4 bases from J, leaving 15 bases between. The CDR3 bases are TGTGCCAGTGCGGGGGGGGCAGAGAATCAGCCCCAGCATTTT. Its translation: CASAGGAENQPQHF. Full variable domain (remainder filled in from reference TRBV19 and TRBJ1-5): DGGITQSPKYLFRKEGQNVTLSCEQNLNHDAMYWYRQDPGQGLRLIYYSQIVNDFQKGDIAEGYSVSREKKESFPLTVTSAQKNPTAFYLCASAGGAENQPQHFGDGTRLSIL.

The V and J genes are TRBV27 and TRBJ1-3; 7 bases fit TRBD1. This CDR3 is 15 amino acids long. J gave up 1 base and V 2 bases, and 2 bases lay outside the gene matches. From germline, CDR1 is MNHEY and CDR2 SMNVEV (reference sequence). Here the CDR3 DNA reads TGTGCCAGCAGTTTAAACAGGGGATCTGGAAACACCATATATTTT. This sequence encodes CASSLNRGSGNTIYF.

V gene TRBV6-5 combines with J gene TRBJ2-7; possibly TRBD1 for D (5 bases). The length of the CDR3 is 13 residues. Germline CDR1 reads MNHEY; CDR2 reads SVGAGI. The CDR3 loop is CAISLQGSYEQYF. The CDR3 nucleotides are TGTGCTATCAGTCTCCAGGGTTCGTACGAGCAGTACTTC.

The chain has TRBV7-2 and TRBJ1-2; 8 bases map to TRBD1. V lost 2 bases to trimming and J lost 5 bases; unmatched junction nucleotides: 4. The CDR3 has 14 residues. CDR1 and CDR2 (germline): SGHTA, FQGNSA. The DNA of the CDR3 is TGTGCCAGCAGCTTACGCCGACAGGGGTATGGCTACACCTTC. It specifies CASSLRRQGYGYTF.

J is TRBJ1-5 and V is TRBV6-2 or TRBV6-3, with D maybe TRBD1 (6 bases). Germline V gives CDR1 MNHEY, CDR2 SVGEGT. The CDR3 spans 16 residues. Trimming removed 4 bases from V and 2 bases from J, with 15 bases in between. The CDR3 nucleotides read TGTGCCAGCAGTTCCAGCAGGGGTGTGGGCAATCAGCCCCAGCATTTT. Its protein product is CASSSSRGVGNQPQHF.

The gene calls are TRBV2 and TRBJ2-5; D gene ambiguous. This CDR3 has 14 residues. Trimming cost V 2 bases and J 2 bases, with 9 bases left between them. Looked up from germline, CDR1 is SNHLY and CDR2 is FYNNEI. CDR3 in amino acids: CASSESTSQETQYF. CDR3 bases: TGTGCCAGCAGTGAATCAACATCTCAAGAGACCCAGTACTTC.

The chain links TRBV19 to TRBJ2-1; 8 positions agree with TRBD2. Germline V gives CDR1 LNHDA, CDR2 SQIVND (reference sequence). This CDR3 is 18 amino acids long. Trimming took 5 bases from V and 4 from J; bases not matched to a gene: 16. The CDR3 spells CASSFSFSAGGKYNEQFF. The CDR3 DNA reads as TGTGCCAGTAGTTTCTCTTTCTCGGCGGGAGGTAAATACAATGAGCAGTTCTTC. Variable domain in full (rest from reference TRBV19 and TRBJ2-1): DGGITQSPKYLFRKEGQNVTLSCEQNLNHDAMYWYRQDPGQGLRLIYYSQIVNDFQKGDIAEGYSVSREKKESFPLTVTSAQKNPTAFYLCASSFSFSAGGKYNEQFFGPGTRLTVL.

The chain uses TRBV10-3 and TRBJ2-2; 11 bases match TRBD2. CDR3 length: 16 amino acids. The ends lost 6 bases at V and 2 bases at J; junction bases unmatched: 5. Germline CDR1 ENHRY, CDR2 SYGVKD. The CDR3 DNA reads TGTGCCATCAGATCAACTAGCGGGGGAAACACCGGGGAGCTGTTTTTT. Its translation: CAIRSTSGGNTGELFF.

This chain uses TRBV6-2 or TRBV6-3 with TRBJ2-4; D possibly corresponds to TRBD2 (5 bases). Trimming removed 6 bases at V and 0 bases at J, with 15 bases between. From germline, CDR1 is MNHEY and CDR2 SVGEGT. This CDR3 contains 16 residues. The CDR3 coding sequence is TGTGCCAGCAGCAAAACTAGGGTGCTAGCCAAAAACATTCAGTACTTC. This gives the protein CASSKTRVLAKNIQYF.

The chain couples TRBV28 to TRBJ2-1; 9 nucleotides line up with TRBD2. CDR1 is MDHEN and CDR2 is SYDVKM in the germline V gene. Losses at the gene ends were 3 bases for V and 7 bases for J; bases not matched to a gene: 7. This CDR3 is 15 amino acids long. CDR3 region: CASSFLGTSRNEQFF. The CDR3 coding sequence is TGTGCCAGCAGTTTTCTGGGGACTAGCAGGAATGAGCAGTTCTTC.

The chain joins TRBV24-1 to TRBJ2-7; 7 nucleotides line up with TRBD1. The CDR3 length is 16 residues. The germline CDR1 and CDR2 sequences are KGHDR and SFDVKD. Trimming at V came to 5 bases and at J to 5 bases, leaving 14 bases not matched to a gene. CDR3 protein: CATSGGVGQSEHEQYF. The CDR3 DNA is TGTGCCACCAGTGGCGGCGTGGGACAGTCCGAGCACGAGCAGTACTTC.

The genes are TRBV5-5 and TRBJ2-3; 10 bases align to TRBD2. Trimming took 2 bases from V and 1 from J; bases not matched to a gene: 4. In germline, CDR1 is SGHKS, CDR2 YYEKEE (reference sequence). CDR3 length: 16 residues. CDR3 nucleotide sequence: TGTGCCAGCAGCTTAAGCGGGACTAGCGGCACAGATACGCAGTATTTT. Translation gives CASSLSGTSGTDTQYF.

The chain uses TRBV7-2 and TRBJ2-3; D uncertain. The CDR3 sequence is 15 residues long. Germline CDR1 and CDR2: SGHTA and FQGNSA. V lost 1 base to trimming and J lost 2 bases, with 10 bases between them. The DNA for the CDR3 is TGTGCCAGCAGCTTAGTGAGAGCTTCCACAGATACGCAGTATTTT. This codes for CASSLVRASTDTQYF.

The chain employs TRBV19 and TRBJ2-3; TRBD2 matches 9 bases. CDR1 LNHDA and CDR2 SQIVND come from the germline V gene (reference sequence). V dropped 2 bases and J dropped 4; count of bases not matched to a gene: 16. CDR3 length equals 19 residues. CDR3 region: CASSIKVQGWIAGADTQYF. The CDR3 DNA reads as TGTGCCAGTAGTATAAAGGTTCAGGGGTGGATAGCGGGAGCAGATACGCAGTATTTT.

The chain joins TRBV28 to TRBJ2-3; 13 bases are shared with TRBD2. Germline V gives CDR1 MDHEN, CDR2 SYDVKM. V gave up 10 bases and J gave up 5 bases; unmatched junction bases: 6. This CDR3 has 14 amino acids. As DNA, the CDR3 is TGTGCCACCTCGACTAGCGGGGGGATAGATACGCAGTATTTT. Its translation: CATSTSGGIDTQYF. The variable domain in full, with the rest retrieved from reference TRBV28 and TRBJ2-3, is DVKVTQSSRYLVKRTGEKVFLECVQDMDHENMFWYRQDPGLGLRLIYFSYDVKMKEKGDIPEGYSVSREKKERFSLILESASTNQTSMYLCATSTSGGIDTQYFGPGTRLTVL.

This clone was observed a few times. The V call is TRBV4-2, the J call TRBJ2-3; a weak D match, TRBD1 (6 bases). CDR3 length equals 16 residues. V lost 1 base and J lost 1, with 12 bases in between. Germline V gives CDR1 LGHNA, CDR2 YNFKEQ. CDR3: CASSQANRDGTDTQYF. Here the CDR3 DNA reads TGTGCCAGCAGCCAAGCCAACAGGGATGGCACAGATACGCAGTATTTT.

The CDR3 is CASRLVSRASIGAEAFF. CDR3 coding DNA: TGTGCAAGTCGCTTAGTAAGTCGGGCTTCGATAGGGGCTGAAGCTTTCTTT. The gene calls are TRBV12-2 and TRBJ1-1; TRBD1 reflects the table's D call only, with no check against the DNA. TRBV12-2 constitutes a pseudogene. The CDR3 extends over 17 amino acids.